Below are 21 T cell receptor beta chains sequenced from a single sample in a study of T cell repertoires in cytomegalovirus infection. For these receptors, no antigen is known. Via MiXCR, TCRdb re-called the reads, giving one row per CDR3 protein. The top ten hold more than 80% of the sample, which has around 25,000 distinct CDR3 sequences, under 20% seen once. The source was CD8+ T cells from cultured PBMCs, collected from culture after CMV antigen stimulation. These receptors all come from a human donor in good health (CMV status not recorded). Some clones in this sample may be carry-over from other donors' samples.

The rearrangement uses TRBV28 and TRBJ1-1; a weak D match, TRBD1 (6 bases). Germline V lookup: CDR1 MDHEN, CDR2 SYDVKM. The CDR3 is 14 amino acids. Deletions cut 3 bases from V and 5 bases from J, with 13 bases between. The CDR3 DNA follows: TGTGCCAGCAGTTTCAGGGGCCTGGGGACTGAAGCTTTCTTT. It encodes CASSFRGLGTEAFF. Variable domain in full (rest from reference TRBV28 and TRBJ1-1): DVKVTQSSRYLVKRTGEKVFLECVQDMDHENMFWYRQDPGLGLRLIYFSYDVKMKEKGDIPEGYSVSREKKERFSLILESASTNQTSMYLCASSFRGLGTEAFFGQGTRLTVV.

This clonotype was seen only a few times. The chain uses TRBV6-5 and TRBJ2-2; no reliable D call. V was trimmed by 8 bases and J by 5 bases, leaving 6 bases between them. Germline CDR1 MNHEY, CDR2 SVGAGI. The CDR3 extends over 11 amino acids. CDR3 in DNA: TGTGCCAGCCGCACTACCGGGGAGCTGTTTTTT. Translated, it gives CASRTTGELFF.

This clonotype was seen a handful of times. The chain uses TRBV7-9 and TRBJ2-1, with unresolved D. V was trimmed by 5 bases and J by 5 bases, leaving 16 bases between them. The germline V gene has CDR1 SEHNR and CDR2 FQNEAQ (reference sequence). This CDR3 has 15 amino acids. CDR3 bases: TGTGCCAGCAGCGGCGACCTATCACCCCACAATGAGCAGTTCTTC. Translated, it gives CASSGDLSPHNEQFF.

This clonotype appeared many times. V gene TRBV7-2 combines with J gene TRBJ2-2; D uncertain. V lost 1 base to trimming and J lost 1 base, with 7 bases between them. The CDR3 totals 15 residues. Germline V gives CDR1 SGHTA, CDR2 FQGNSA. The DNA for the CDR3 is TGTGCCAGCAGCTTAGGTTCCCAGAACACCGGGGAGCTGTTTTTT. This gives the protein CASSLGSQNTGELFF.

This clonotype was observed a few times. The chain couples TRBV4-3 to TRBJ1-2, with TRBD1 matching over 9 bases. V lost 0 bases to trimming and J lost 8 bases; unmatched junction nucleotides: 7. Germline V gene sequence: CDR1 LGHNA, CDR2 YSLEER. This CDR3 region has 15 residues. For the CDR3, the DNA is TGCGCCAGCAGCCAAGACAGGGGACAGGGTAGGGGCTACACCTTC. It codes for CASSQDRGQGRGYTF.

In regard to this clonotype: An end of the junction differs from the germline gene, which may be a read error. This chain uses TRBV4-1 with TRBJ1-4; 7 bases agree with TRBD1. Germline V gene sequence: CDR1 MGHRA, CDR2 YSYEKL. There are 15 residues in the CDR3. CDR3 nucleotides: TGTGCCAGCAGCCCTCCGGACAGGACTTACGAAAAACTGTTTTTT. It yields the protein CASSPPDRTYEKLFF.

This clonotype was observed many times. J is TRBJ1-1 and V is TRBV7-9; 7 positions agree with TRBD1. Germline loops: CDR1 SEHNR, CDR2 FQNEAQ (reference sequence). The CDR3 covers 16 residues. J lost 1 base, V lost 5 bases, and 10 bases had no gene match. Here the CDR3 reads CASSPPGGQTNTEAFF. The CDR3 DNA reads TGTGCCAGCAGCCCGCCAGGGGGACAGACGAACACTGAAGCTTTCTTT.

This chain connects TRBV7-2 to TRBJ2-5; D gene ambiguous. Germline CDR1 reads SGHTA; CDR2 reads FQGNSA. The CDR3 contains 11 residues. V lost 6 bases and J 7 bases, leaving 9 bases between the germline ends. The CDR3 reads CASRLGRTQYF. DNA for the CDR3: TGTGCCAGCAGGCTAGGGCGGACCCAGTACTTC.

This chain connects TRBV27 to TRBJ2-5; tentative D call: TRBD2 (6 bases). CDR1 is MNHEY, CDR2 SMNVEV, per germline (reference sequence). The V and J ends lost 8 bases and 2 bases respectively, with 21 bases between them. The CDR3 consists of 16 residues. The CDR3 nucleotides read TGTGCCAGCTCTAATGGCGGGGTAGGAGGACAAGAGACCCAGTACTTC. Amino acid sequence: CASSNGGVGGQETQYF.

The chain combines TRBV4-1 with TRBJ2-3; TRBD2 agrees at 8 bases. The germline V gene has CDR1 MGHRA and CDR2 YSYEKL. V dropped 2 bases and J dropped 6; count of bases not matched to a gene: 7. This CDR3 is 15 amino acids long. CDR3 sequence: CASSQSGGRLDTQYF. The CDR3, as DNA: TGCGCCAGCAGCCAATCGGGGGGGCGACTGGATACGCAGTATTTT.

V gene TRBV7-9 combines with J gene TRBJ2-6; D tentatively reads TRBD1 or TRBD2 (5 bases each). Germline-derived CDR1 and CDR2 are SEHNR and FQNEAQ (reference sequence). CDR3 length: 15 residues. Trimming left V 7 bases short and J 1 base short, with 11 bases between. The CDR3, as DNA: TGTGCCAGCATCGTTTGGGGGTCTGGGGCCAACGTCCTGACTTTC. It specifies CASIVWGSGANVLTF.

The chain combines TRBV11-2 with TRBJ2-2; a weak D match, TRBD2 (6 bases). This CDR3 has 17 amino acids. Trimming left V 5 bases short and J 0 bases short, with 16 bases between. CDR1 and CDR2 (germline): SGHAT, FQNNGV. This CDR3 reads CASSHGLWEANTGELFF. The CDR3 DNA reads TGTGCCAGCAGCCATGGGCTTTGGGAGGCGAACACCGGGGAGCTGTTTTTT.

This chain joins TRBV7-2 and TRBJ2-5; 8 nucleotides align to TRBD1. CDR1 is SGHTA, CDR2 FQGNSA, per germline. Trimming took 5 bases from V and 5 from J; bases not matched to a gene: 10. There are 15 residues in the CDR3. The CDR3 DNA follows: TGTGCCAGCAGCACAGGCAGGACAGGGTCGGAGACCCAGTACTTC. Residues: CASSTGRTGSETQYF.

This clonotype showed up just a few times. V gene TRBV7-8 combines with J gene TRBJ2-3; D may be TRBD1 or TRBD2 (5 bases each). The germline gives CDR1 SGHVS, CDR2 FQNEAQ. V lost 5 bases to trimming and J lost 2 bases, with 8 bases between them. The CDR3 sequence is 13 residues long. CDR3 region: CASSRDHTDTQYF. DNA of the CDR3: TGTGCCAGCAGCCGGGACCACACAGATACGCAGTATTTT.

This clonotype showed up just a few times. The CDR3 protein is CASRTYQGEKLFF. The CDR3 DNA reads TGTGCCAGCAGGACATACCAGGGTGAAAAACTGTTTTTT. This chain uses TRBV6-5 with TRBJ1-4; possibly TRBD1 for D (5 bases). Per the germline V gene, CDR1 is MNHEY and CDR2 is SVGAGI. The CDR3 is made up of 13 amino acids. V was trimmed by 6 bases and J by 7 bases, leaving 12 bases between them.

This clonotype was detected only a few times. The chain carries TRBV11-2 and TRBJ2-3; D remains ambiguous. CDR1 SGHAT and CDR2 FQNNGV come from the germline V gene. V was pared by 0 bases and J by 5 bases, with 6 bases between. This CDR3 is built from 13 residues. The CDR3 here is CASSLEGEDTQYF. Written as DNA, the CDR3 is TGTGCCAGCAGCTTAGAGGGTGAAGATACGCAGTATTTT.

This clonotype was counted between two and nine times. The chain joins TRBV12-3 or TRBV12-4 to TRBJ2-4; TRBD2 matches at 9 bases. After removal of 0 bases from V and 0 bases from J, the junction contained 3 bases not matched to a gene. The CDR3 length is 17 residues. The CDR3 sequence: CASSLARGGVAKNIQYF. The CDR3 coding sequence is TGTGCCAGCAGTTTAGCGCGCGGGGGGGTAGCCAAAAACATTCAGTACTTC.

The chain recombines TRBV7-6 with TRBJ1-1; D unclear. The V end was cut by 5 bases, the J end by 5 bases, with 9 bases between. The CDR3 is 12 residues long. CDR1 and CDR2 (germline): SGHVS, FNYEAQ. DNA of the CDR3: TGTGCCAGCAGCCCCTTGGGTACTGAAGCTTTCTTT. Translated, it gives CASSPLGTEAFF. Supplemented by reference TRBV7-6 and TRBJ1-1, the full variable domain reads GAGVSQSPRYKVTKRGQDVALRCDPISGHVSLYWYRQALGQGPEFLTYFNYEAQQDKSGLPNDRFSAERPEGSISTLTIQRTEQRDSAMYRCASSPLGTEAFFGQGTRLTVV.

This clonotype was counted ten times or more. This chain links TRBV14 with TRBJ2-3; 11 bases line up with TRBD2. V was clipped by 3 bases and J by 4 bases; unmatched bases: 6. The CDR3 contains 16 residues. Germline assignment: CDR1 SGHDN and CDR2 FVKESK. The CDR3 sequence is CASSQGTSGGPDTQYF. The CDR3 nucleotides are TGTGCCAGCAGCCAGGGCACTAGCGGGGGACCAGATACGCAGTATTTT.

This clonotype was observed many times. This chain connects TRBV29-1 to TRBJ2-7; D is uncertain. V lost 2 bases and J 1 base, leaving 6 bases between the germline ends. This CDR3 has 12 amino acids. The V gene's germline CDR1 is SQVTM and CDR2 ANQGSEA. The CDR3 sequence is CSVETISYEQYF. CDR3 sequence (DNA): TGCAGCGTTGAAACTATTTCCTACGAGCAGTACTTC.

The J gene is TRBJ2-1, the V gene TRBV5-8; 9 bases fit TRBD1. The germline CDR1 and CDR2 sequences are SGHTS and YDEGEE. With V trimmed by 1 base and J by 8 bases, 7 bases remained unmatched. The CDR3 runs to 15 residues. CDR3 sequence (DNA): TGTGCCAGCAGCTTGTATGGGGACAGGGTCGATGAGCAGTTCTTC. Its translation: CASSLYGDRVDEQFF. The variable domain in full, completed from reference TRBV5-8 and TRBJ2-1, reads EAGVTQSPTHLIKTRGQQATLRCSPISGHTSVYWYQQALGLGLQFLLWYDEGEERNRGNFPPRFSGRQFPNYSSELNVNALELEDSALYLCASSLYGDRVDEQFFGPGTRLTVL.